Reported below is one T cell receptor beta chain. These data belong to a study of T cell changes during pregnancy in multiple sclerosis. Sequenced by immunoSEQ multiplex PCR; TCRdb stores in-frame clones only, minus some. The table includes about 100,000 clones, approximately 92% detected once. The CDR3 loop spans 14 amino acids. The ends were cut back, 0 bases at V and 3 bases at J, with 9 bases in the middle. Germline-derived CDR1 and CDR2 are LGHNT and FRNRAP. The chain couples TRBV12-5 to TRBJ2-7; possibly TRBD1 for D (5 bases). This TCR came from a female donor with multiple sclerosis, enrolled in a pregnancy study. The material was peripheral blood, obtained after pregnancy. CDR3 sequence reads: CASGLVVTGYEQYF. The CDR3 DNA is TGTGCTAGTGGTTTGGTAGTTACAGGCTACGAGCAGTACTTC.